This TCR beta chain was obtained from a study of Ad26.COV2.S vaccination and SARS-CoV-2 variants. Germline assignment: CDR1 LNHDA and CDR2 SQIVND (reference sequence). The CDR3 is 14 residues long. V was clipped by 5 bases and J by 0 bases; unmatched bases: 2. Generated by immunoSEQ multiplex PCR, the TCRdb table keeps only in-frame clones and is missing some. The sample records hundreds of thousands of clones, about 90% being singletons. Sample treatment: roughly 20 received Ad26.COV2.S at low or high dose, single or two shots; 5 received placebo; per-sample allocation not given. All samples were drawn on day 63, counting from the first vaccine or placebo injection.

The chain couples TRBV19 to TRBJ2-3; 7 bases match TRBD1. The specimen comprised peripheral blood, sampled in a trial of Ad26.COV2.S vaccine versus placebo. This TCR was sampled from a person aged 18 to 59 who received the Ad26.COV2.S COVID-19 vaccine or a placebo. The CDR3 sequence: CASSGTVSTDTQYF. CDR3 nucleotide sequence: TGTGCCAGTAGTGGGACAGTCAGCACAGATACGCAGTATTTT. The complete variable domain, with remaining parts taken from reference TRBV19 and TRBJ2-3, reads DGGITQSPKYLFRKEGQNVTLSCEQNLNHDAMYWYRQDPGQGLRLIYYSQIVNDFQKGDIAEGYSVSREKKESFPLTVTSAQKNPTAFYLCASSGTVSTDTQYFGPGTRLTVL.